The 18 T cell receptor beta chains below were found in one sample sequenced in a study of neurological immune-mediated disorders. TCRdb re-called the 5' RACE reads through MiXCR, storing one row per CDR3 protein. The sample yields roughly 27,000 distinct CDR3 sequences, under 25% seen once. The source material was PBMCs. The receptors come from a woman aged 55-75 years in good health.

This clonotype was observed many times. CDR3 amino acids: CASSQRQGARTEAFF. The CDR3 DNA reads as TGTGCCAGCAGCCAAAGACAGGGGGCGCGGACTGAAGCTTTCTTT. The chain recombines TRBV6-5 with TRBJ1-1; 10 bases match TRBD1. Germline CDR1 and CDR2: MNHEY and SVGAGI. The CDR3 loop spans 15 amino acids. J lost 5 bases, V lost 6 bases, and 9 bases had no gene match.

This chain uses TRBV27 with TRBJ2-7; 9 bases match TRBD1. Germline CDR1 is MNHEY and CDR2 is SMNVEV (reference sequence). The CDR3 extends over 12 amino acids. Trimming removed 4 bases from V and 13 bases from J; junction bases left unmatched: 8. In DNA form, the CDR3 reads TGTGCCAGCAGTTCGACAGGGGGATCCTCTTACTTC. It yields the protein CASSSTGGSSYF.

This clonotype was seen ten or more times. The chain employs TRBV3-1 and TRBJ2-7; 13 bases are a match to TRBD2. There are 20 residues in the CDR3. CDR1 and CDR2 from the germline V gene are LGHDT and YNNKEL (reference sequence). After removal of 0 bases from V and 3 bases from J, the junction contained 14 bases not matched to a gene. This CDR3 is CASSQDGLAGAYTVYYEQYF. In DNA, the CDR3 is TGTGCCAGCAGCCAAGATGGACTAGCGGGGGCCTACACGGTTTACTACGAGCAGTACTTC.

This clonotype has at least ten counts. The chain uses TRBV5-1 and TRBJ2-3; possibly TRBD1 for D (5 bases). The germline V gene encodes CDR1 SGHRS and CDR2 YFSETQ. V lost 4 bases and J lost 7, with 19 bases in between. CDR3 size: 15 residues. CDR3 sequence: CASSLGPADVYTQYF. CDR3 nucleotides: TGCGCCAGCAGCCTGGGGCCTGCCGATGTGTATACGCAGTATTTT.

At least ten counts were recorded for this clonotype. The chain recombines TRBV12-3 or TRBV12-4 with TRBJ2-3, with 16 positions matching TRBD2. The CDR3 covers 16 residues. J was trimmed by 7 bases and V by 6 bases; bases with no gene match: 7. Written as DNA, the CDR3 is TGTGCCAGCAGCCGGGGGACTAGCGGGGGGGCCTATACGCAGTATTTT. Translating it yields CASSRGTSGGAYTQYF.

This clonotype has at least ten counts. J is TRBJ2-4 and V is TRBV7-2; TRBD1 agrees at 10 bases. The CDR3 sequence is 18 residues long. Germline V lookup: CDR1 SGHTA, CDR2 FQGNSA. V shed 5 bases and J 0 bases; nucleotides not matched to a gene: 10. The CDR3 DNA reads TGTGCCAGCAGCGTGGGACAGGGGATCGGATTAGCCAAAAACATTCAGTACTTC. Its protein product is CASSVGQGIGLAKNIQYF.

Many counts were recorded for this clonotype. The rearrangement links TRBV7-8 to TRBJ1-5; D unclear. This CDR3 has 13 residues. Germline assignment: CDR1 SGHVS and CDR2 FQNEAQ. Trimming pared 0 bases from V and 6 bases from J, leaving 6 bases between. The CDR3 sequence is CASSLAALQPQHF. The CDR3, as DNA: TGTGCCAGCAGCTTAGCAGCCCTTCAGCCCCAGCATTTT.

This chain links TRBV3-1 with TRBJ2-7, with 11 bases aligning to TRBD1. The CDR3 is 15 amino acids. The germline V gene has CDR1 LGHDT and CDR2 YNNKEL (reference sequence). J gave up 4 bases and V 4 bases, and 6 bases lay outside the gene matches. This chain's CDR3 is CASSRPGQGEYEQYF. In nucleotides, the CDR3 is TGTGCCAGCAGCCGGCCGGGACAGGGGGAATACGAGCAGTACTTC.

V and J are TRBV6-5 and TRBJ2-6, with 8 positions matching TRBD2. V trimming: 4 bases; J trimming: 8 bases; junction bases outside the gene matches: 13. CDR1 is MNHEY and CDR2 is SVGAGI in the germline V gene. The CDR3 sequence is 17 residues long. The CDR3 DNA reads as TGTGCCAGCAGTTTCGGCGGGGGGAACTCCGGGTCCAACGTCCTGACTTTC. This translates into CASSFGGGNSGSNVLTF.

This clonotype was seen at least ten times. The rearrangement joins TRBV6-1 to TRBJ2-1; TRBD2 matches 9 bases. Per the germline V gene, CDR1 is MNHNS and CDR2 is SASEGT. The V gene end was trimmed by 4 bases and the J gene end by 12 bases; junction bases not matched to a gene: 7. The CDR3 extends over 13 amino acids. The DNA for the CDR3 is TGTGCCAGCAGTGTGGACGGGACTAGCAGGCAGTTCTTC. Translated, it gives CASSVDGTSRQFF.

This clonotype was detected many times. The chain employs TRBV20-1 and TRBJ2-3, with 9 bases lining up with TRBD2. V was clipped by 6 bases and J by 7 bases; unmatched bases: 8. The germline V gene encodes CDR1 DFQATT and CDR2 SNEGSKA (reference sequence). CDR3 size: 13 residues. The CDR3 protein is CSATSGVGNTQYF. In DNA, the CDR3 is TGCAGTGCGACTAGCGGAGTCGGGAATACGCAGTATTTT.

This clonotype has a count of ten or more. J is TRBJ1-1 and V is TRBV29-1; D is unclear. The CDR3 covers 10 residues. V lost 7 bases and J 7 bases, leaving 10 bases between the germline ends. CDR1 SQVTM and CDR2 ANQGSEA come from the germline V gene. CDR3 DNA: TGCAGCGCCGTCAACCTTGAAGCTTTCTTT. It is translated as CSAVNLEAFF.

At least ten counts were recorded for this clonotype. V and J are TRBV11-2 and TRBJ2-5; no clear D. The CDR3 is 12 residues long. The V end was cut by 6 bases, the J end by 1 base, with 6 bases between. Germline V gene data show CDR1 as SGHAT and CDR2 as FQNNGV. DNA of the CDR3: TGTGCCAGCAGAGGCAGCCAAGAGACCCAGTACTTC. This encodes CASRGSQETQYF.

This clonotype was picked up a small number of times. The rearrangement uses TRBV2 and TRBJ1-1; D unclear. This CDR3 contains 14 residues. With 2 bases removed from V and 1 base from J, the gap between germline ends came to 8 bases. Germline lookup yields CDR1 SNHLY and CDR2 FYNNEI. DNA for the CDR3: TGTGCCAGCAGTGAAATGGGTCAGAACACTGAAGCTTTCTTT. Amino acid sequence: CASSEMGQNTEAFF.

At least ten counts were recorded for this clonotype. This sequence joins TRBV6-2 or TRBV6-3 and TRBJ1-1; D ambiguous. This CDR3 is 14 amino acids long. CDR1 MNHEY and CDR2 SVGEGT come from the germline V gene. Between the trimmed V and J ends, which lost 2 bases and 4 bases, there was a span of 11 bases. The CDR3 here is CASSYRRVLTEAFF. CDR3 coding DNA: TGTGCCAGCAGTTACCGGCGGGTCCTCACTGAAGCTTTCTTT.

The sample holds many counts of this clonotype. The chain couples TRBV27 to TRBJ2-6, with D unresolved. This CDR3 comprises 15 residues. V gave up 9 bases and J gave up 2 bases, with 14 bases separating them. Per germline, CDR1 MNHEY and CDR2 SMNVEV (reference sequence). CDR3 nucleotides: TGTGCCAGTTCCTCTTTAGGGCCTGGGGCCAACGTCCTGACTTTC. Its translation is CASSSLGPGANVLTF.

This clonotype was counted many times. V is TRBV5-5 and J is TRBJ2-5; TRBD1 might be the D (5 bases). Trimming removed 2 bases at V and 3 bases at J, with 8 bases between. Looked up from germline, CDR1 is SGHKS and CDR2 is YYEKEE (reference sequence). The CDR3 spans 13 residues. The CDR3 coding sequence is TGTGCCAGCAGCTTACCAGGGAAAGAGACCCAGTACTTC. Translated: CASSLPGKETQYF.

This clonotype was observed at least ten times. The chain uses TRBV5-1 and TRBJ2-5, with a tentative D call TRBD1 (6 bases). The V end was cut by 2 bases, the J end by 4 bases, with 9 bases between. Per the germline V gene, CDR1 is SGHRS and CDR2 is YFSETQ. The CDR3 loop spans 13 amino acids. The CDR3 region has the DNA TGCGCCAGCAGCTTAACAGGGCCAGAGACCCAGTACTTC. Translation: CASSLTGPETQYF.